One sample yielded the 32 T cell receptor beta chains listed below, sequenced in a study of precursors of human CD4 cytotoxic T cells. TCRdb reanalysed the reads using MiXCR and keeps one entry per CDR3 protein. Among about 240 distinct CDR3 sequences, approximately 30% were seen once, and the ten largest hold just over 60%. Sorted CD4+ central memory, effector memory, IL-7R-high TEMRA and IL-7R-negative TEMRA cells underwent bulk UMI sequencing. Material for sequencing was memory CD4+ T cells from blood (PBMCs). The source is a human donor in good health.

This clonotype is labeled large. This sequence joins TRBV24-1 and TRBJ2-1; the D gene is possibly TRBD2 (5 bases). The CDR3 runs to 15 residues. Germline CDR1 and CDR2: KGHDR and SFDVKD. The V end was cut by 10 bases, the J end by 0 bases, with 15 bases between. The CDR3 nucleotides read TGTGCCACGCCCTTAGCGCACAGCTCCTACAATGAGCAGTTCTTC. Translation: CATPLAHSSYNEQFF.

By proportion, this clonotype is large (0.1 to 1%). The chain joins TRBV9 to TRBJ2-3; TRBD1 matches 9 bases. The length of the CDR3 is 15 residues. The V gene end was trimmed by 7 bases and the J gene end by 3 bases; junction bases not matched to a gene: 9. Germline V gene data show CDR1 as SGDLS and CDR2 as YYNGEE. The DNA of the CDR3 is TGTGCCAGCGCCACTAGGGACAGGGAGACAGATACGCAGTATTTT. It codes for CASATRDRETDTQYF.

Within the sample, this clonotype is hyperexpanded. J is TRBJ2-3 and V is TRBV4-3; the D gene is possibly TRBD2 (5 bases). Germline V gene lookup returns CDR1 LGHNA and CDR2 YSLEER. The CDR3 runs 14 residues. Deletions cut 0 bases from V and 5 bases from J, with 9 bases between. The CDR3 sequence is CASSQEVGEDTQYF. The CDR3 coding sequence is TGCGCCAGCAGCCAAGAGGTGGGAGAAGATACGCAGTATTTT.

The chain couples TRBV5-1 to TRBJ2-1, with 9 bases lining up with TRBD2. The germline V gene encodes CDR1 SGHRS and CDR2 YFSETQ. This CDR3 comprises 16 residues. V dropped 0 bases and J dropped 5; count of bases not matched to a gene: 6. The CDR3 sequence: CASSLEGRGGHNEQFF. The CDR3 DNA follows: TGCGCCAGCAGCTTGGAGGGGCGGGGGGGCCACAATGAGCAGTTCTTC.

The chain carries TRBV10-3 and TRBJ2-1, with 12 bases identical to TRBD2. With 6 bases clipped from V and 7 bases from J, the junction kept 10 bases outside the gene matches. CDR1 is ENHRY and CDR2 is SYGVKD in the germline V gene. The CDR3 runs to 16 residues. CDR3 sequence reads: CAISPQTSGRWNEQFF. CDR3 DNA sequence: TGTGCCATCAGCCCCCAAACTAGCGGGAGGTGGAATGAGCAGTTCTTC.

By share, this clonotype ranks as large. The rearrangement uses TRBV4-1 and TRBJ2-7; 8 bases are shared with TRBD2. The CDR3 has 15 amino acids. Per the germline V gene, CDR1 is MGHRA and CDR2 is YSYEKL. J lost 6 bases, V lost 1 base, and 8 bases had no gene match. CDR3 sequence: CASSQGRGGTSEQYF. The CDR3 bases are TGCGCCAGCAGCCAAGGACGCGGCGGGACTAGCGAGCAGTACTTC.

This clonotype was observed a single time. The CDR3 reads CASKRDLETQYF. As DNA, the CDR3 is TGTGCCAGTAAGAGGGATTTGGAGACCCAGTACTTC. This rearrangement joins TRBV12-3 or TRBV12-4 to TRBJ2-3; tentatively, D is TRBD2 (5 bases). The J call could be wrong; TRBJ2-5 is a better fit for the DNA end. The CDR3 runs 12 residues.

The V gene is TRBV7-2, the J gene TRBJ2-1; possible D gene TRBD2, 6 bases. Germline loops: CDR1 SGHTA, CDR2 FQGNSA. The CDR3 sequence is 13 residues long. Deletions cut 3 bases from V and 5 bases from J, with 8 bases between. The chain's CDR3 is CASSFGGNNEQFF. CDR3 in DNA: TGTGCCAGCAGCTTCGGGGGTAACAATGAGCAGTTCTTC.

This clonotype is labeled large (0.1 to 1%). V is TRBV20-1 and J is TRBJ1-5, with 8 bases that match TRBD1. Per the germline V gene, CDR1 is DFQATT and CDR2 is SNEGSKA (reference sequence). V was clipped by 2 bases and J by 4 bases; unmatched bases: 4. This CDR3 has 14 residues. This chain's CDR3 is CSARLDRVNQPQHF. The DNA of the CDR3 is TGCAGTGCTAGATTGGACAGGGTAAATCAGCCCCAGCATTTT.

J is TRBJ2-5 and V is TRBV5-1; 7 nucleotides match TRBD1. With 3 bases clipped from V and 4 bases from J, the junction kept 6 bases outside the gene matches. The CDR3 length is 14 residues. Germline V gene sequence: CDR1 SGHRS, CDR2 YFSETQ. The DNA for the CDR3 is TGCGCCAGCAGCTCCCAGAACAGGGGAGAGACCCAGTACTTC. Translation: CASSSQNRGETQYF. Filled out from reference TRBV5-1 and TRBJ2-5, the complete variable domain reads KAGVTQTPRYLIKTRGQQVTLSCSPISGHRSVSWYQQTPGQGLQFLFEYFSETQRNKGNFPGRFSGRQFSNSRSEMNVSTLELGDSALYLCASSSQNRGETQYFGPGTRLLVL.

Within the sample, this clonotype is large. J is TRBJ1-2 and V is TRBV5-1; D is unclear. V was shortened by 0 bases and J by 2 bases, with 2 bases between the two germline ends. CDR1 and CDR2 (germline): SGHRS, YFSETQ. There are 12 residues in the CDR3. The CDR3 spells CASSLANYGYTF. The CDR3 bases are TGCGCCAGCAGCTTGGCCAACTATGGCTACACCTTC.

By proportion, this clonotype is large. CDR3 residues: CASSLAIQGTGELFF. The CDR3 bases are TGCGCCAGCAGCTTGGCCATACAAGGGACCGGGGAGCTGTTTTTT. V gene TRBV5-1 combines with J gene TRBJ2-2; D is uncertain. This CDR3 contains 15 residues. The germline gives CDR1 SGHRS, CDR2 YFSETQ. V was clipped by 0 bases and J by 5 bases, with 11 bases between them.

CDR3 residues: CASSSTGAKTQYF. As DNA, the CDR3 is TGTGCCAGCAGTTCTACAGGGGCAAAGACCCAGTACTTC. V usage is TRBV5-5 and J usage is TRBJ2-5; 7 bases align to TRBD1. V lost 5 bases to trimming and J lost 6 bases; unmatched junction nucleotides: 7. This CDR3 has 13 residues. CDR1 is SGHKS, CDR2 YYEKEE, per germline (reference sequence).

In its sample, this clonotype was seen a few times. This chain joins TRBV20-1 and TRBJ2-3; 10 bases align to TRBD2. CDR1 DFQATT and CDR2 SNEGSKA come from the germline V gene (reference sequence). Trimming cost V 3 bases and J 1 base; bases outside gene matches: 4. This CDR3 region has 15 residues. CDR3 bases: TGCAGTGCTAGTTTCAGCGGGAGGGGCACAGATACGCAGTATTTT. Its translation is CSASFSGRGTDTQYF.

This clonotype is large. The V and J genes are TRBV4-1 and TRBJ2-3; 8 bases map to TRBD1. The ends lost 0 bases at V and 6 bases at J; junction bases unmatched: 11. Germline-derived CDR1 and CDR2 are MGHRA and YSYEKL. This CDR3 has 17 amino acids. The CDR3 protein is CASSQDGAGGNVDTQYF. The DNA of the CDR3 is TGCGCCAGCAGCCAAGATGGGGCAGGGGGCAATGTTGATACGCAGTATTTT.

The CDR3 reads CASSSQSRTTSNEQFF. The CDR3 DNA reads as TGTGCCAGCAGTTCCCAATCCCGAACTACCAGCAATGAGCAGTTCTTC. The rearrangement links TRBV12-3 or TRBV12-4 to TRBJ2-1, with D uncertain. V lost 4 bases and J 6 bases, leaving 19 bases between the germline ends. This CDR3 comprises 16 residues.

The chain employs TRBV12-3 or TRBV12-4 and TRBJ2-1; D remains unclear. Trimming left V 1 base short and J 9 bases short, with 13 bases between. The CDR3 runs 14 residues. This CDR3 is CASSLVVSNGEQFF. CDR3 bases: TGTGCCAGCAGTTTAGTGGTTTCCAACGGTGAGCAGTTCTTC.

This clonotype has only a few counts. The V and J genes are TRBV29-1 and TRBJ2-7; no clear D gene. Between the trimmed V and J ends, which lost 2 bases and 3 bases, there was a span of 5 bases. Germline V gene data show CDR1 as SQVTM and CDR2 as ANQGSEA. The CDR3 runs 11 residues. The CDR3 spells CSVELDYEQYF. In DNA, the CDR3 is TGCAGCGTTGAACTAGACTACGAGCAGTACTTC.

The chain is built from TRBV5-1 and TRBJ2-5; no clear D. Between the trimmed V and J ends, which lost 0 bases and 5 bases, there was a span of 8 bases. CDR1 is SGHRS, CDR2 YFSETQ, per germline. The CDR3 sequence is 13 residues long. CDR3 residues: CASSLATVETQYF. The DNA of the CDR3 is TGCGCCAGCAGCTTGGCAACGGTTGAGACCCAGTACTTC.

The chain links TRBV27 to TRBJ2-3; D is uncertain. V lost 4 bases, J lost 2 bases, and 10 bases lay in between. The CDR3 covers 14 residues. Germline CDR1 MNHEY, CDR2 SMNVEV (reference sequence). In DNA form, the CDR3 reads TGTGCCAGCAGTTCGGCCACGTTCACAGATACGCAGTATTTT. It is translated as CASSSATFTDTQYF.

Only a few counts were recorded for this clonotype. The V call is TRBV5-4, the J call TRBJ2-1; the D gene is possibly TRBD2 (5 bases). The germline gives CDR1 SGHNT, CDR2 YYREEE (reference sequence). Trimming took off 10 bases at V and 8 bases at J, with 16 bases between the two ends. This CDR3 has 12 residues. Here the CDR3 reads CASSRPADEQFF. CDR3 bases: TGTGCCTCTAGCCGCCCCGCTGATGAGCAGTTCTTC.

The gene calls are TRBV19 and TRBJ2-1; 10 nucleotides align to TRBD1. The CDR3 spans 14 residues. V trimming: 9 bases; J trimming: 6 bases; junction bases outside the gene matches: 8. The germline V gene encodes CDR1 LNHDA and CDR2 SQIVND (reference sequence). CDR3 region: CASPPRDRGNEQFF. The CDR3 nucleotides are TGTGCCAGCCCACCCCGGGACAGGGGCAATGAGCAGTTCTTC.

This clonotype is termed large. J is TRBJ2-3 and V is TRBV27; D is tentatively TRBD1 or TRBD2 (6 bases each). CDR3 size: 16 residues. In germline, CDR1 is MNHEY, CDR2 SMNVEV (reference sequence). V was cut by 0 bases and J by 2 bases, with 12 bases left in between. Here the CDR3 reads CASSLSRDTFTDTQYF. The CDR3 coding sequence is TGTGCCAGCAGTTTATCGCGGGACACCTTCACAGATACGCAGTATTTT.

This clonotype ranks as large. The V and J genes are TRBV12-3 or TRBV12-4 and TRBJ2-5; D not certain. V was shortened by 3 bases and J by 2 bases, with 7 bases between the two germline ends. The CDR3 consists of 13 residues. Written as DNA, the CDR3 is TGTGCCAGCAGTTTCCGAGAGCAAGAGACCCAGTACTTC. It codes for CASSFREQETQYF.

The chain employs TRBV4-2 and TRBJ2-2; D unclear. Trimming took 4 bases from V and 6 from J, leaving 15 bases between them. Germline CDR1 reads LGHNA; CDR2 reads YNFKEQ. The CDR3 runs to 15 residues. CDR3 DNA: TGTGCCAGCAGCCCTGACCTTTCAAGGGCCGGGGAGCTGTTTTTT. This gives the protein CASSPDLSRAGELFF.

This chain links TRBV27 with TRBJ1-2, with 12 positions matching TRBD1. Germline-derived CDR1 and CDR2 are MNHEY and SMNVEV (reference sequence). The CDR3 spans 15 residues. The V and J ends lost 4 bases and 4 bases, in that order; junction bases with no gene match: 4. The CDR3 DNA reads TGTGCCAGCAGTTCCCCGGGACAGGGGGCCTATGGCTACACCTTC. It specifies CASSSPGQGAYGYTF.

V usage is TRBV11-1 and J usage is TRBJ2-1, with TRBD2 matching over 7 bases. In germline, CDR1 is SGHAT, CDR2 FQDESV (reference sequence). V was clipped by 4 bases and J by 7 bases; unmatched bases: 10. The CDR3 sequence is 15 residues long. In DNA form, the CDR3 reads TGTGCCAGCAGCTCCGGGACTATTACCACTAATGAGCAGTTCTTC. Protein sequence: CASSSGTITTNEQFF. Full variable domain (rest looked up from reference TRBV11-1 and TRBJ2-1): EAEVAQSPRYKITEKSQAVAFWCDPISGHATLYWYRQILGQGPELLVQFQDESVVDDSQLPKDRFSAERLKGVDSTLKIQPAELGDSAMYLCASSSGTITTNEQFFGPGTRLTVL.

The V call is TRBV18, the J call TRBJ2-1; 7 bases agree with TRBD2. CDR1 and CDR2 from the germline V gene are KGHSH and LQKENI. This CDR3 has 14 amino acids. The V gene end was trimmed by 4 bases and the J gene end by 6 bases; junction bases not matched to a gene: 6. The CDR3 nucleotides read TGTGCCAGCTCACAGGGCGGGAGCCGCAATGAGCAGTTCTTC. It yields the protein CASSQGGSRNEQFF.

This clonotype is large in the sample. V gene TRBV9 combines with J gene TRBJ1-6; D is perhaps TRBD1 (6 bases). Per germline, CDR1 SGDLS and CDR2 YYNGEE. This CDR3 has 15 residues. V was shortened by 2 bases and J by 4 bases, with 10 bases between the two germline ends. The CDR3 here is CASSVSDSYNSPLHF. In nucleotides, the CDR3 is TGTGCCAGCAGCGTGTCGGACAGTTATAATTCACCCCTCCACTTT.

This clonotype came up a few times. The chain links TRBV27 to TRBJ2-1, with 9 bases aligning to TRBD2. The CDR3 has 14 amino acids. V dropped 7 bases and J dropped 6; count of bases not matched to a gene: 7. The germline CDR1 and CDR2 sequences are MNHEY and SMNVEV (reference sequence). As DNA, the CDR3 is TGTGCCAGCACTCGGTCTAGCGGGGCCAATGAGCAGTTCTTC. Amino acid sequence: CASTRSSGANEQFF.

The genes are TRBV5-1 and TRBJ1-1; D call uncertain. Germline V lookup: CDR1 SGHRS, CDR2 YFSETQ. Trimming removed 0 bases from V and 4 bases from J, with 10 bases in between. The CDR3 is made up of 14 amino acids. The CDR3 loop reads CASSLAGRATEAFF. Written as DNA, the CDR3 is TGCGCCAGCAGCTTGGCCGGGCGGGCCACTGAAGCTTTCTTT. The full variable domain, in which reference TRBV5-1 and TRBJ1-1 provide the parts outside the CDR3, is KAGVTQTPRYLIKTRGQQVTLSCSPISGHRSVSWYQQTPGQGLQFLFEYFSETQRNKGNFPGRFSGRQFSNSRSEMNVSTLELGDSALYLCASSLAGRATEAFFGQGTRLTVV.

The chain has TRBV12-3 or TRBV12-4 and TRBJ1-5, with 11 bases fitting TRBD1. V lost 5 bases, J lost 3 bases, and 6 bases stayed unmatched. CDR3 length: 16 amino acids. The DNA of the CDR3 is TGTGCCAGCAGTCCGGGACAGGGGGATCTCAATCAGCCCCAGCATTTT. Encoded protein: CASSPGQGDLNQPQHF.